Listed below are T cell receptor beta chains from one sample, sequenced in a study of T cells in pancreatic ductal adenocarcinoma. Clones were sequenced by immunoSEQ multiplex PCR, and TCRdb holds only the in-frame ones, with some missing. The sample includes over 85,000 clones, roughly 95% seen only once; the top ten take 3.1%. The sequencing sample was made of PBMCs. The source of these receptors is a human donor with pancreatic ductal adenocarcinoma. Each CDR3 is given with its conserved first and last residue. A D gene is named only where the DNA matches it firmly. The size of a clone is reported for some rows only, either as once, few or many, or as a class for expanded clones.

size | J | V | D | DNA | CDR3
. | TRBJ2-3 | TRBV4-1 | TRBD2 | TGCGCCAGCAGCCAGCCGGGACTAGCGGGGGTTCTAGATACGCAGTATTTT | CASSQPGLAGVLDTQYF
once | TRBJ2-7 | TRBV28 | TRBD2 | TGTGCCAGCAGTACTCCCCGGACTAGCGAGTCGGGGGAGCAGTACTTC | CASSTPRTSESGEQYF
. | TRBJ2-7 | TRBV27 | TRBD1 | TGTGCCAGCAGTCCCGGACAGGCTTCCTACGAGCAGTACTTC | CASSPGQASYEQYF
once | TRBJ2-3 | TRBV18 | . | TGTGCCAGCTCACCAATGGGGGGTACGCAGTATTTT | CASSPMGGTQYF
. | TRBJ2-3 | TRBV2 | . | TGTGCCAGCAGGGACTTACGAAGCACAGATACGCAGTATTTT | CASRDLRSTDTQYF
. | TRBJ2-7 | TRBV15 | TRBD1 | TGTGCCACCAGCAGATCACGGGGACAGGGGAGGGACGAGCAGTACTTC | CATSRSRGQGRDEQYF
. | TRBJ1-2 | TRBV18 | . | TGTGCCAGCTCACCACCACGAGCGGCGGGGGGGTTTGGCTACACCTTC | CASSPPRAAGGFGYTF
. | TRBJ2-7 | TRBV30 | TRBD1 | TGTGCCTGGACGGGGACAGGGACCTACGAGCAGTACTTC | CAWTGTGTYEQYF
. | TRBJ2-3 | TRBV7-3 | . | TGTGCCAGCAGCTTGGTTGACGGGAGAACGCAGTATTTT | CASSLVDGRTQYF
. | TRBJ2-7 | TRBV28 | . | TGTGCCAGCAGTTTTTCAGGGGAGTACGAGCAGTACTTC | CASSFSGEYEQYF
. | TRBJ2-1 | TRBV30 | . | TGTGCCTGTGGCCCACAGGGCTCCTACAATGAGCAGTTCTTC | CACGPQGSYNEQFF
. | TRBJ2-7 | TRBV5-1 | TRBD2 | TGCGCCAGCAGCTTCCTTGGCGGGAGCATCTACGAGCAGTACTTC | CASSFLGGSIYEQYF
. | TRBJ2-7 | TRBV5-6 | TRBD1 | TGTGCCAGCAGCCTCGGACAGGTCTACGAGCAGTACTTC | CASSLGQVYEQYF
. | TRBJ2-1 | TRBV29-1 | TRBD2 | TGCAGCGCAAGACTAGCGGGAACCTACAATGAGCAGTTCTTC | CSARLAGTYNEQFF
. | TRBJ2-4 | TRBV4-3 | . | TGCGCCAGCAGCCAACAGGGAGGGGGACTAAACATTCAGTACTTC | CASSQQGGGLNIQYF
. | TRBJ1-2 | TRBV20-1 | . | TGCAGTGCTCAGGTCTATGGCTACACCTTC | CSAQVYGYTF
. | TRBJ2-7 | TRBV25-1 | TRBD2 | TGTGCCAGCAGCGACCCTAGCGGAAATTCCTACGAGCAGTACTTC | CASSDPSGNSYEQYF